What follows are 14 T cell receptor beta chains derived from one specimen sequenced in a study of Ad26.COV2.S vaccination and SARS-CoV-2 variants. The treatment is: some 20 received Ad26.COV2.S at low or high dose, single or two shots; five or six received placebo; per-sample allocation not given. Samples were taken on day 63 after the first vaccine or placebo injection. TCRdb's table, derived via immunoSEQ multiplex PCR, lists solely in-frame clones and lacks some. The table shows more than 300,000 clones, with approximately 86% occurring only once. The sample was peripheral blood, taken in a trial of Ad26.COV2.S vaccine versus placebo. The receptors originated from a person aged 18-60 years who received the Ad26.COV2.S COVID-19 vaccine or a placebo.

In this sample, this clone turned up a few times. V is TRBV27 and J is TRBJ1-1, with D possibly being TRBD1 (5 bases). Trimming took off 6 bases at V and 2 bases at J, with 13 bases between the two ends. Germline CDR1 reads MNHEY; CDR2 reads SMNVEV (reference sequence). This CDR3 comprises 14 residues. The DNA of the CDR3 is TGTGCCAGCAGGATTACGACAGCTAACACTGAAGCTTTCTTT. Translated: CASRITTANTEAFF.

This sequence joins TRBV3-1 (or the pseudogene TRBV3-2) and TRBJ2-7; TRBD2 agrees at 8 bases. The CDR3 sequence is 14 residues long. With 3 bases clipped from V and 4 bases from J, the junction kept 5 bases outside the gene matches. Looked up from germline, CDR1 is LGHDT and CDR2 is YNNKEL (reference sequence). The CDR3 DNA follows: TGTGCCAGCAGCCAGGGCGGGGGGCTGTACGAGCAGTACTTC. This gives the protein CASSQGGGLYEQYF.

The chain uses TRBV5-6 and TRBJ2-3; D remains unclear. This CDR3 is 14 amino acids long. The germline V and J ends were trimmed by 3 bases and 4 bases, with 12 bases remaining between them. Germline CDR1 is SGHDT and CDR2 is YYEEEE. The CDR3 reads CASSYILSSDTQYF. In DNA form, the CDR3 reads TGTGCCAGCAGCTATATTCTGAGCTCAGATACGCAGTATTTT.

V usage is TRBV28 and J usage is TRBJ1-1; 8 nucleotides agree with TRBD1. The V and J ends lost 5 bases and 6 bases, in that order; junction bases with no gene match: 8. The CDR3 sequence is 14 residues long. Looked up from germline, CDR1 is MDHEN and CDR2 is SYDVKM. DNA for the CDR3: TGTGCCAGCAGTCCCTCGGACAGGGAGGCTGAAGCTTTCTTT. It is translated as CASSPSDREAEAFF. Together with reference TRBV28 and TRBJ1-1, the CDR3 gives the full variable domain: DVKVTQSSRYLVKRTGEKVFLECVQDMDHENMFWYRQDPGLGLRLIYFSYDVKMKEKGDIPEGYSVSREKKERFSLILESASTNQTSMYLCASSPSDREAEAFFGQGTRLTVV.

This chain connects TRBV27 to TRBJ2-2; D is unclear. Deletions cut 10 bases from V and 4 bases from J, with 13 bases between. CDR3 size: 13 residues. Germline V lookup: CDR1 MNHEY, CDR2 SMNVEV (reference sequence). The CDR3 protein is CATEDRPTGELFF. CDR3 coding DNA: TGTGCCACCGAGGATAGGCCCACCGGGGAGCTGTTTTTT.

This clone has a single count. The chain combines TRBV27 with TRBJ2-3; no clear D. The CDR3 has 15 amino acids. In germline, CDR1 is MNHEY, CDR2 SMNVEV (reference sequence). The V end lost 2 bases, the J end lost 4 bases, and 13 bases lay between the germline ends. The CDR3 bases are TGTGCCAGCAGTTTAGGTACAACGGGCGCAGATACGCAGTATTTT. Translation: CASSLGTTGADTQYF.

The chain combines TRBV6-6 with TRBJ1-3; D ambiguous. Germline V gene sequence: CDR1 MNHNY, CDR2 SVGAGI (reference sequence). V was shortened by 0 bases and J by 8 bases, with 17 bases between the two germline ends. The CDR3 runs to 16 residues. The CDR3 reads CASSYSRRSEKDTIYF. CDR3 DNA: TGTGCCAGCAGTTACTCGAGGCGGTCAGAGAAGGACACCATATATTTT.

This chain uses TRBV18 with TRBJ1-1, with a tentative D call TRBD1 (6 bases). The ends were cut back, 6 bases at V and 1 base at J, with 12 bases in the middle. The CDR3 runs 14 residues. Per the germline V gene, CDR1 is KGHSH and CDR2 is LQKENI. Here the CDR3 reads CASSSGHQNTEAFF. The CDR3 DNA reads as TGTGCCAGCTCCTCGGGACACCAGAACACTGAAGCTTTCTTT.

The sample holds a few counts of this clone. J is TRBJ2-7 and V is TRBV3-1 (or the pseudogene TRBV3-2), with D uncertain. The CDR3 has 14 residues. V lost 0 bases, J lost 2 bases, and 8 bases lay in between. Per germline, CDR1 LGHDT and CDR2 YNNKEL (reference sequence). CDR3 protein: CASSQDARPYEQYF. CDR3 nucleotides: TGTGCCAGCAGCCAAGATGCCAGGCCCTACGAGCAGTACTTC.

The chain recombines TRBV6-5 with TRBJ1-1; TRBD1 is a possible D gene (6 bases). Germline CDR1 is MNHEY and CDR2 is SVGAGI. The CDR3 totals 13 residues. V was trimmed by 9 bases and J by 6 bases, leaving 17 bases between them. The CDR3 region is CASIQGFYAEAFF. In nucleotides, the CDR3 is TGTGCCAGTATACAGGGATTCTACGCTGAAGCTTTCTTT.

This rearrangement joins TRBV24-1 to TRBJ1-2; D not certain. Germline V gene data show CDR1 as KGHDR and CDR2 as SFDVKD. The CDR3 runs 14 residues. The germline V and J ends were trimmed by 2 bases and 4 bases, with 10 bases remaining between them. This CDR3 reads CATSDSDGSYGYTF. The CDR3 region has the DNA TGTGCCACCAGTGATTCCGACGGGTCCTATGGCTACACCTTC.

There are a few counts of this clone. This chain joins TRBV3-1 (or the pseudogene TRBV3-2) and TRBJ1-1; D possibly corresponds to TRBD1 (6 bases). This CDR3 spans 13 amino acids. The germline gives CDR1 LGHDT, CDR2 YNNKEL (reference sequence). Trimming pared 6 bases from V and 8 bases from J, leaving 16 bases between. The CDR3 protein is CASRQGLGREAFF. The CDR3, as DNA: TGTGCCAGCAGGCAGGGGCTCGGCAGGGAAGCTTTCTTT.

This chain connects TRBV29-1 to TRBJ2-3; tentatively, D is TRBD1 (5 bases). In germline, CDR1 is SQVTM, CDR2 ANQGSEA. V lost 2 bases and J 3 bases, leaving 15 bases between the germline ends. The CDR3 is 15 residues long. CDR3 bases: TGCAGCGTTGAAAGGGGCAGGGTGGGGACAGATACGCAGTATTTT. Its protein is CSVERGRVGTDTQYF.

The chain couples TRBV5-1 to TRBJ2-1; no definite D call. The germline V gene has CDR1 SGHRS and CDR2 YFSETQ. This CDR3 has 11 residues. V lost 5 bases to trimming and J lost 8 bases, with 8 bases between them. CDR3 protein: CASSHRDEQFF. The CDR3 DNA reads TGCGCCAGCAGTCACCGGGATGAGCAGTTCTTC. Variable domain in full (rest from reference TRBV5-1 and TRBJ2-1): KAGVTQTPRYLIKTRGQQVTLSCSPISGHRSVSWYQQTPGQGLQFLFEYFSETQRNKGNFPGRFSGRQFSNSRSEMNVSTLELGDSALYLCASSHRDEQFFGPGTRLTVL.